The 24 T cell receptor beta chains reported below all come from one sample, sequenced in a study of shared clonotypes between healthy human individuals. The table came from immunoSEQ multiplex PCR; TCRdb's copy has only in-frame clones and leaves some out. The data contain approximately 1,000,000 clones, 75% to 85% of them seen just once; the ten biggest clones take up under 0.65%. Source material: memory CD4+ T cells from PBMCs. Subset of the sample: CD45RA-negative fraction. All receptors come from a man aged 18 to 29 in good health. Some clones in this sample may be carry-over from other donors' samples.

In nucleotides, the CDR3 is TGTGCCAGCAGCTTAGACCTAGCGGGGGTTGGAGATACGCAGTATTTT. Its protein product is CASSLDLAGVGDTQYF. The genes are TRBV7-8 and TRBJ2-3, with 10 bases aligning to TRBD2. From germline, CDR1 is SGHVS and CDR2 FQNEAQ. The CDR3 runs to 16 residues. J was trimmed by 5 bases and V by 1 base; bases with no gene match: 6.

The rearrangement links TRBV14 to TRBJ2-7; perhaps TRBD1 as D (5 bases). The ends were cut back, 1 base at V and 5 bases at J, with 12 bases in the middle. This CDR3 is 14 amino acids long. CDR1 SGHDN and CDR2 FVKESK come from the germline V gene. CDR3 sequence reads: CASSQGQGIDEQYF. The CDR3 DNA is TGTGCCAGCAGCCAAGGCCAGGGTATCGACGAGCAGTACTTC. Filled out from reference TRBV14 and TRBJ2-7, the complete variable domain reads EAGVTQFPSHSVIEKGQTVTLRCDPISGHDNLYWYRRVMGKEIKFLLHFVKESKQDESGMPNNRFLAERTGGTYSTLKVQPAELEDSGVYFCASSQGQGIDEQYFGPGTRLTVT.

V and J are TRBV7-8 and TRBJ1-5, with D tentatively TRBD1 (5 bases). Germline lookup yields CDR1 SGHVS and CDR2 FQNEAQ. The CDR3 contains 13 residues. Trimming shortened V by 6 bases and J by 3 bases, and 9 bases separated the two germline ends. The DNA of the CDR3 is TGTGCCAGCAGGGGGGACCTCAATCAGCCCCAGCATTTT. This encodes CASRGDLNQPQHF.

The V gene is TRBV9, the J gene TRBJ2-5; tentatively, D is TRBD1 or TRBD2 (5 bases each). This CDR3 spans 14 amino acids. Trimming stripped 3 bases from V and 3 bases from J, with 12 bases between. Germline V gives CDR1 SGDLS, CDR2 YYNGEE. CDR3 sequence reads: CASSASGTKETQYF. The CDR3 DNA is TGTGCCAGCAGCGCGTCCGGGACCAAAGAGACCCAGTACTTC. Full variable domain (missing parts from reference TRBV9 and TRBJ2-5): DSGVTQTPKHLITATGQRVTLRCSPRSGDLSVYWYQQSLDQGLQFLIQYYNGEERAKGNILERFSAQQFPDLHSELNLSSLELGDSALYFCASSASGTKETQYFGPGTRLLVL.

CDR3 sequence: CASRGTVYEQYF. The CDR3 nucleotides read TGTGCCAGCAGGGGGACAGTATACGAGCAGTACTTC. This chain links TRBV28 with TRBJ2-7, with 7 bases that match TRBD1. Germline CDR1 MDHEN, CDR2 SYDVKM. This CDR3 has 12 residues. Germline trimming cut 6 bases from V and 4 bases from J; bases unmatched to any gene: 3.

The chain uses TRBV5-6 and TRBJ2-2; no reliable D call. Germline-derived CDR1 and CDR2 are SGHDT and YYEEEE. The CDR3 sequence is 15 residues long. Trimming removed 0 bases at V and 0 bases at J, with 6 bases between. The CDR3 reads CASSLGRPNTGELFF. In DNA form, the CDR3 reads TGTGCCAGCAGCTTGGGACGCCCGAACACCGGGGAGCTGTTTTTT.

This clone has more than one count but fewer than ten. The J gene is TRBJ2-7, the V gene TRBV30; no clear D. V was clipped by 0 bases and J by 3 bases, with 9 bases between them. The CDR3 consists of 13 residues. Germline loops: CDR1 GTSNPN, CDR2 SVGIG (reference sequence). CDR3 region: CAWSVLNSYEQYF. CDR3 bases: TGTGCCTGGAGTGTACTGAACAGCTACGAGCAGTACTTC.

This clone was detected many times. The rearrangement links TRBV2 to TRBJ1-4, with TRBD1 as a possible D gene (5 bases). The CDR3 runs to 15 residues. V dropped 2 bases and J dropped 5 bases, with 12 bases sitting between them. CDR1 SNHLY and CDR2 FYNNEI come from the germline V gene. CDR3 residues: CASSEYGGENEKLFF. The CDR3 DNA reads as TGTGCCAGCAGTGAATACGGGGGTGAAAATGAAAAACTGTTTTTT.

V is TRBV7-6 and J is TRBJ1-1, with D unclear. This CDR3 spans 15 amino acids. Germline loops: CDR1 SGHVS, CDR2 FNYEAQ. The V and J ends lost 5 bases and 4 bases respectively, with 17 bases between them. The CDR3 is CASSPLGQWGTEAFF. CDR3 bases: TGTGCCAGCAGCCCCCTCGGGCAGTGGGGCACTGAAGCTTTCTTT.

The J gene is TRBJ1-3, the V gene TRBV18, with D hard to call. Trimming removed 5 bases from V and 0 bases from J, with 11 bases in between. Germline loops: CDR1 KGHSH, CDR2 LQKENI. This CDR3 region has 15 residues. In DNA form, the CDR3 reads TGTGCCAGCTCAGGATCGGAAAGCTCTGGAAACACCATATATTTT. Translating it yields CASSGSESSGNTIYF. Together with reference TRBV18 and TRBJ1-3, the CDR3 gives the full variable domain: NAGVMQNPRHLVRRRGQEARLRCSPMKGHSHVYWYRQLPEEGLKFMVYLQKENIIDESGMPKERFSAEFPKEGPSILRIQQVVRGDSAAYFCASSGSESSGNTIYFGEGSWLTVV.

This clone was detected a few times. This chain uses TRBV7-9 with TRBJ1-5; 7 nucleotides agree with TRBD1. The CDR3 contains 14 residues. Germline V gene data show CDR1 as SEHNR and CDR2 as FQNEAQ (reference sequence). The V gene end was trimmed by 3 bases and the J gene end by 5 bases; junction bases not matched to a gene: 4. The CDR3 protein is CASSFSTGDQPQHF. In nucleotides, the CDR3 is TGTGCCAGCAGCTTTAGTACAGGGGATCAGCCCCAGCATTTT.

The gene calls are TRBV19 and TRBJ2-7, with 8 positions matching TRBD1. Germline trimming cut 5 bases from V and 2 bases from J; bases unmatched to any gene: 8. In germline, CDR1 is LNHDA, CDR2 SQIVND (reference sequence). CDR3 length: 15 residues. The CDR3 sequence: CASSPQGTGAYEQYF. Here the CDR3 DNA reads TGTGCCAGTAGTCCTCAGGGGACAGGAGCCTACGAGCAGTACTTC.

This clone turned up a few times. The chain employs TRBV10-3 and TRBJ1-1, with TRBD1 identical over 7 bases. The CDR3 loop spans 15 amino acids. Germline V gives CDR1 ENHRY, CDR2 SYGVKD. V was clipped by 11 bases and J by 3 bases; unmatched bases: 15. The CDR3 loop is CAPLRQGNYDTEAFF. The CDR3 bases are TGTGCCCCCCTCCGACAGGGAAATTACGACACTGAAGCTTTCTTT.

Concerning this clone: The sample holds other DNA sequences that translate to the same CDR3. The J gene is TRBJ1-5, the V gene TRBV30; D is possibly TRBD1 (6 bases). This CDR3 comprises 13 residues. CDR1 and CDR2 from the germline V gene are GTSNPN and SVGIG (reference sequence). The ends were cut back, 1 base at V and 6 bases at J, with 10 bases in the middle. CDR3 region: CAWSGGGGQPQHF. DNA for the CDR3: TGTGCCTGGAGTGGAGGGGGGGGTCAGCCCCAGCATTTT.

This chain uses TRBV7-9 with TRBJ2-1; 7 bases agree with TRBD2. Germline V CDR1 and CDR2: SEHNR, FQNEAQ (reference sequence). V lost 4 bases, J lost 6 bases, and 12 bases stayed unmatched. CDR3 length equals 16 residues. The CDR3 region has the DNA TGTGCCAGCAGCTCCGTGGGGGGAGGGCCCTCCAATGAGCAGTTCTTC. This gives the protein CASSSVGGGPSNEQFF.

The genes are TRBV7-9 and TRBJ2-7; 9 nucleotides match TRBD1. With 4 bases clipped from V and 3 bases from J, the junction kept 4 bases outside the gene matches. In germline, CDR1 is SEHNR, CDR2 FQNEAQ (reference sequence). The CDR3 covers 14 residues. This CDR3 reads CASSSTGQGYEQYF. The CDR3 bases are TGTGCCAGCAGCTCAACGGGACAGGGCTACGAGCAGTACTTC.

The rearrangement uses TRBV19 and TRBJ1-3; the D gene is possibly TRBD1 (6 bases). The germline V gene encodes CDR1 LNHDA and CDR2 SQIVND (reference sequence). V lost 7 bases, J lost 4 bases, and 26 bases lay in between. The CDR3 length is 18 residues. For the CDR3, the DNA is TGTGCCAGTAAGAGATGGACCCCGACAGGCAAAGAAGGAAACACCATATATTTT. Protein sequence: CASKRWTPTGKEGNTIYF.

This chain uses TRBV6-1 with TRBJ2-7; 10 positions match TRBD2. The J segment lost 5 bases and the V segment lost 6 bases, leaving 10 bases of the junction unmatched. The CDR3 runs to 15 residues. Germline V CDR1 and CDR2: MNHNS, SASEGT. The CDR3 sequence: CASREPGLARNEQYF. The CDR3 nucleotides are TGTGCCAGCAGAGAACCGGGACTAGCGAGAAACGAGCAGTACTTC.

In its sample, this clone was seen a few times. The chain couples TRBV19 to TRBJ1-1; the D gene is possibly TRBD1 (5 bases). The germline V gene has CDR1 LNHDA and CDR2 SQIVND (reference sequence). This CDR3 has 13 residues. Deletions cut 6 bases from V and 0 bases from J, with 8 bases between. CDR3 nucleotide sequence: TGTGCCAGTAGCTACAGGATGAACACTGAAGCTTTCTTT. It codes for CASSYRMNTEAFF.

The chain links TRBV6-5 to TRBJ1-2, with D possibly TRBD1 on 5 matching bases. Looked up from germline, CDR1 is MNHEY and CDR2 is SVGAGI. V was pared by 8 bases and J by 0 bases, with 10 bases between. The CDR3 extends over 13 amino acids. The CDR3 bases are TGTGCCAGCCAAGCGGGGGCTAACTATGGCTACACCTTC. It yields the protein CASQAGANYGYTF.

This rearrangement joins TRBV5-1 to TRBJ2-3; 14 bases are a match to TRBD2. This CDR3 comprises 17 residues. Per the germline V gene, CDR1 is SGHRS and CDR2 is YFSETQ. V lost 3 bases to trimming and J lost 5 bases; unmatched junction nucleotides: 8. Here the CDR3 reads CASSYTIGLAGGDTQYF. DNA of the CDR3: TGCGCCAGCAGCTACACAATTGGACTAGCGGGAGGAGATACGCAGTATTTT.

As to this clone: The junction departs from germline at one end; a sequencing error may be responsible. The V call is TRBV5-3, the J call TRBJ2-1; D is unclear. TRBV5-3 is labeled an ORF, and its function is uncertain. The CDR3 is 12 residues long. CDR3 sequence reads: CARIQKGVGLIF. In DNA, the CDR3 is TGTGCCAGAATCCAGAAAGGTGTGGGCTTGATCTTC.

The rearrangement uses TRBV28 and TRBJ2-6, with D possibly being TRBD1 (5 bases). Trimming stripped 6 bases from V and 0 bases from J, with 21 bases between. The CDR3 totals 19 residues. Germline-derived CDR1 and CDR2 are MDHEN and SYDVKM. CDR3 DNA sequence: TGTGCCAGCAGGATGGTTGGCGGACAACATCTCTCTGGGGCCAACGTCCTGACTTTC. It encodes CASRMVGGQHLSGANVLTF. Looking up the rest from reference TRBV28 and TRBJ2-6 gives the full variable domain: DVKVTQSSRYLVKRTGEKVFLECVQDMDHENMFWYRQDPGLGLRLIYFSYDVKMKEKGDIPEGYSVSREKKERFSLILESASTNQTSMYLCASRMVGGQHLSGANVLTFGAGSRLTVL.

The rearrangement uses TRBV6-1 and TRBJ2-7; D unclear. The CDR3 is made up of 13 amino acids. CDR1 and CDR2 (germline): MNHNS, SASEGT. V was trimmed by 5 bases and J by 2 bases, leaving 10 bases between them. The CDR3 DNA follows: TGTGCCAGCAGTTTAGGGTTTACCTACGAGCAGTACTTC. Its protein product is CASSLGFTYEQYF.